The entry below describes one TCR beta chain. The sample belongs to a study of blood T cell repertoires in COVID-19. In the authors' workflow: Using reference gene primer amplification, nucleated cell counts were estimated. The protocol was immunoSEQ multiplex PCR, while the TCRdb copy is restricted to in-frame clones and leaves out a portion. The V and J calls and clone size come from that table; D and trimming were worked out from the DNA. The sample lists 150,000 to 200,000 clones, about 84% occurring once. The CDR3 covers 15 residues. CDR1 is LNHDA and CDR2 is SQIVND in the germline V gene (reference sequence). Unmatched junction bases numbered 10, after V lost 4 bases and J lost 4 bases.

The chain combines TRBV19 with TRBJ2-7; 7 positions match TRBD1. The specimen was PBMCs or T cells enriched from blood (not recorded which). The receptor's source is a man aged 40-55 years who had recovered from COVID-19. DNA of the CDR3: TGTGCCAGTAGTAAAGTGCCGGGACAGATATACGAGCAGTACTTC. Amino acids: CASSKVPGQIYEQYF.